The table lists the clone carrying this T cell receptor (beta chain) with many counts. Its antigen is currently unknown. The authors prepared the TCRbeta library with unique molecular identifiers. In TCRdb, the PCR reads were re-called with MiXCR into one record per CDR3 protein. Of around 700,000 distinct CDR3 sequences detected, around 14% appear once; the ten largest clones hold 0.79%. These data come from a study of T-cell reconstitution after alpha-beta-depleted transplantation in children. Study findings and constraints: Some patients' high day-60 TCRbeta diversity was traced to surviving recipient T cells and thymic progenitors. Where alpha-beta T cells came from about two months after transplant was reportedly several hundred expanded graft clones. Most T-cell counts and diversity one year after the transplant came from T cells that were newly produced.

Germline V CDR1 and CDR2: SGHRS, YFSETQ. The CDR3 sequence is 15 residues long. Trimming shortened V by 0 bases and J by 0 bases, and 9 bases separated the two germline ends. This sequence was found in a girl aged 2-10 years with congenital amegakaryocytic thrombocytopenia, due to receive a stem cell transplant. The sample consisted of PBMCs, taken before TCRalphabeta/CD19-depleted stem cell transplant. The rearrangement links TRBV5-1 to TRBJ1-1; D unclear. The CDR3 reads CASSLAWSMNTEAFF. The CDR3 bases are TGCGCCAGCAGCTTGGCCTGGTCCATGAACACTGAAGCTTTCTTT.